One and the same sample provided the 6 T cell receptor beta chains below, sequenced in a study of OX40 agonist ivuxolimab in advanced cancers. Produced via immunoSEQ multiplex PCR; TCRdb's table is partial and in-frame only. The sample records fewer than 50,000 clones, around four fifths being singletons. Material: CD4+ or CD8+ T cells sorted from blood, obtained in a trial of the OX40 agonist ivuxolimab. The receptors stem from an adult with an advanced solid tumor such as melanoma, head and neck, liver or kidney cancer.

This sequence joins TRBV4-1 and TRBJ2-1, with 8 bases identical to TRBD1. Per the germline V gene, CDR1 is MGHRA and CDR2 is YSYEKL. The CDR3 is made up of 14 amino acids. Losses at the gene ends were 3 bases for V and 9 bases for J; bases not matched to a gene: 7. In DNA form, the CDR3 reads TGCGCCAGCAGCCACCGACAGGGGCAGAGTGAGCAGTTCTTC. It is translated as CASSHRQGQSEQFF.

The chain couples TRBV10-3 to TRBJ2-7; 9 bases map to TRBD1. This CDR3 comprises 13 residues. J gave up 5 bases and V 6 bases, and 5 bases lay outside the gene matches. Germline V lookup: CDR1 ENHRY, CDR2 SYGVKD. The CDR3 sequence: CAIRRRQGDEQYF. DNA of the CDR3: TGTGCCATCAGGCGTCGACAGGGGGACGAGCAGTACTTC.

The DNA of the CDR3 is TGTGCCTGGACCACGGGAGGCCCCCAAGAGACCCAGTACTTC. This codes for CAWTTGGPQETQYF. The chain has TRBV30 and TRBJ2-5, with TRBD2 matching 7 bases. Trimming cost V 4 bases and J 1 base; bases outside gene matches: 6. CDR1 and CDR2 from the germline V gene are GTSNPN and SVGIG (reference sequence). The CDR3 spans 14 residues.

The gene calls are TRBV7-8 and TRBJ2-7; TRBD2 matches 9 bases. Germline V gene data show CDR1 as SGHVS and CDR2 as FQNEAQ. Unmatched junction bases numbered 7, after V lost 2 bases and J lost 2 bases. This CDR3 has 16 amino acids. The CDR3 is CASSLRLAGSPYEQYF. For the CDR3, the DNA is TGTGCCAGCAGCTTAAGGCTAGCGGGGTCCCCCTACGAGCAGTACTTC. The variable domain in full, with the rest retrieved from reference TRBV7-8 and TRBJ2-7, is GAGVSQSPRYKVAKRGQDVALRCDPISGHVSLFWYQQALGQGPEFLTYFQNEAQLDKSGLPSDRFFAERPEGSVSTLKIQRTQQEDSAVYLCASSLRLAGSPYEQYFGPGTRLTVT.

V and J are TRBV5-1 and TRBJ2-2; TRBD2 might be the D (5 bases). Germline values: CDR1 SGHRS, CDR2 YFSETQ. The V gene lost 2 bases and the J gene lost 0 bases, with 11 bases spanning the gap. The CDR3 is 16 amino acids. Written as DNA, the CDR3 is TGCGCCAGCAGCTTAAGGGAGCGGACGAACACCGGGGAGCTGTTTTTT. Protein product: CASSLRERTNTGELFF.

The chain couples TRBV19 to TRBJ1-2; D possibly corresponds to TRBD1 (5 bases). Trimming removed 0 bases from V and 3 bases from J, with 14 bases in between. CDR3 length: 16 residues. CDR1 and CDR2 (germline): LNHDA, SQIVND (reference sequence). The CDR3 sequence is CASSIDLSGTDYGYTF. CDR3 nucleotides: TGTGCCAGTAGTATAGACCTATCCGGGACTGACTATGGCTACACCTTC.